The 4 T cell receptor beta chains reported below all come from one sample, sequenced in a study of T cell responses to AZD1222 COVID-19 vaccine. Produced via immunoSEQ multiplex PCR; TCRdb's table is partial and in-frame only. The table records approximately 140,000 clones, 94% of them present only once. Material: peripheral blood, obtained on day 0 of AZD1222 vaccination. All receptors come from an adult in good health.

V and J are TRBV6-5 and TRBJ2-5; D not resolved. CDR3 length equals 15 residues. The germline V gene encodes CDR1 MNHEY and CDR2 SVGAGI. Trimming stripped 6 bases from V and 5 bases from J, with 19 bases between. DNA for the CDR3: TGTGCCAGCAGCCTCCTGGTTGGGGATGGGGAGACCCAGTACTTC. It encodes CASSLLVGDGETQYF.

The J gene is TRBJ2-2, the V gene TRBV18; 11 bases line up with TRBD2. Germline-derived CDR1 and CDR2 are KGHSH and LQKENI. V was pared by 3 bases and J by 1 base, with 7 bases of the junction left unmatched. This CDR3 has 18 amino acids. The CDR3 bases are TGTGCCAGCTCACCTCGACCCACTAGCGGGGGGAACACCGGGGAGCTGTTTTTT. It encodes CASSPRPTSGGNTGELFF.

The gene calls are TRBV2 and TRBJ1-5; 11 nucleotides agree with TRBD1. Looked up from germline, CDR1 is SNHLY and CDR2 is FYNNEI. The CDR3 runs to 15 residues. With V trimmed by 4 bases and J by 6 bases, 5 bases remained unmatched. CDR3 sequence (DNA): TGTGCCAGCAGTGCTGGACAGGGGGCCAGTCAGCCCCAGCATTTT. Encoded protein: CASSAGQGASQPQHF.

The chain uses TRBV24-1 and TRBJ2-1, with 8 bases lining up with TRBD1. There are 14 residues in the CDR3. CDR1 KGHDR and CDR2 SFDVKD come from the germline V gene. V dropped 4 bases and J dropped 3; count of bases not matched to a gene: 1. In nucleotides, the CDR3 is TGTGCCACCAGTGAAGGACAGGGCTACAATGAGCAGTTCTTC. Residues: CATSEGQGYNEQFF.